The present TCR beta chain was sequenced within a study of post-analysis software for immune sequencing data. Broader study findings: With F measure, samples from one preparation batch clustered together strongly. Comparison of patients with controls showed five TRBV segments more frequent in patients, TRBV5-6, TRBV5-1 and TRBV20-1 among them.

The V gene lost 5 bases and the J gene lost 2 bases, with 14 bases spanning the gap. Germline CDR1 and CDR2: LNHDA and SQIVND (reference sequence). CDR3 length: 15 residues. Every TCR beta cDNA library bore unique molecular identifiers. MiXCR, applied by TCRdb to the PCR reads, yields one record per CDR3 protein. The repertoire includes approximately 400,000 distinct CDR3 sequences, roughly 36% of them detected once, and 13% sits in the top ten. Remarks on this clonotype: Antigen: not known.

The sequence came from a girl under 18 with multiple sclerosis. The chain carries TRBV19 and TRBJ2-3; tentatively, D is TRBD1 or TRBD2 (5 bases each). The material sequenced was blood. Here the CDR3 DNA reads TGTGCCAGTAGTGGAGTGGGGACCCTCACAGATACGCAGTATTTT. This gives the protein CASSGVGTLTDTQYF.